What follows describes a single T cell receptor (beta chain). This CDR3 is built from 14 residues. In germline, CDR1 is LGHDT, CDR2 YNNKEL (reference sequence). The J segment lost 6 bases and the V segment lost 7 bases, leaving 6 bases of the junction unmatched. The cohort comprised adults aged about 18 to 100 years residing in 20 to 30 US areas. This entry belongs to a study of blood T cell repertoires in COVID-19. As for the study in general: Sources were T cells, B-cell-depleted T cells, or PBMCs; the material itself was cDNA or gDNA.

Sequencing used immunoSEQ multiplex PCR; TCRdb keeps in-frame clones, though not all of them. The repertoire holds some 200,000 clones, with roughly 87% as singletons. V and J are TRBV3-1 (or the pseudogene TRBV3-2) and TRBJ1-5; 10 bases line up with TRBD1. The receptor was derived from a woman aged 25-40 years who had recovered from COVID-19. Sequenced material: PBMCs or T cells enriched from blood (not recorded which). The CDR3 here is CASTPRQGAQPQHF. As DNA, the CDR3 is TGTGCCAGCACCCCTCGACAGGGGGCTCAGCCCCAGCATTTT.